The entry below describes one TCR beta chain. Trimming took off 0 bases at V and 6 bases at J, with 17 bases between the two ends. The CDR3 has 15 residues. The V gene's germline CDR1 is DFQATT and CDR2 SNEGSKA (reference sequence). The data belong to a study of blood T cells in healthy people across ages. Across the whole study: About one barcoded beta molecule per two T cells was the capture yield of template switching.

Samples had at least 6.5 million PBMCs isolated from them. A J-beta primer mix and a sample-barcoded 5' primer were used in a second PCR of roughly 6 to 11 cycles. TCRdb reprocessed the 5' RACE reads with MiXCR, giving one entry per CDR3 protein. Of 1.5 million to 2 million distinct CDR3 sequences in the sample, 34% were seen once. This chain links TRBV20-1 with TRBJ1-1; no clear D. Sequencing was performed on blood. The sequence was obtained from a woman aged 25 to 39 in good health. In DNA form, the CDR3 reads TGCAGTGCTAGAGATCCCAAGGCAAGCGAGGCTGAAGCTTTCTTT. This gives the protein CSARDPKASEAEAFF.